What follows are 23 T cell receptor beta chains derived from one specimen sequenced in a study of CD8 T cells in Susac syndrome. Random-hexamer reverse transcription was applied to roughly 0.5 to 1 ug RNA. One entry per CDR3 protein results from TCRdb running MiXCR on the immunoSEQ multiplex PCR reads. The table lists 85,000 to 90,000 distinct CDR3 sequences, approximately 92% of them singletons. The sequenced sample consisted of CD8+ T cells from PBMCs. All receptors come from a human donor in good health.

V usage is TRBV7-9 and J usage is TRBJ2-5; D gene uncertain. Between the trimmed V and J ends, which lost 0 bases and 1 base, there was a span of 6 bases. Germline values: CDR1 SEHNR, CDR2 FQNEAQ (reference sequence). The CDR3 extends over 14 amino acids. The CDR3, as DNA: TGTGCCAGCAGCTTAGCCCAAATCCAAGAGACCCAGTACTTC. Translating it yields CASSLAQIQETQYF.

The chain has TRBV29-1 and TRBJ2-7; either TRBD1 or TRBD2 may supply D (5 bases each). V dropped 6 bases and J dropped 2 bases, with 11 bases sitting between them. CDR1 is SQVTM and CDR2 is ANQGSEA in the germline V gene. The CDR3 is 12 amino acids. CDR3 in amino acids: CSVGPGPYEQYF. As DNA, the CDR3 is TGCAGCGTCGGACCGGGACCCTACGAGCAGTACTTC.

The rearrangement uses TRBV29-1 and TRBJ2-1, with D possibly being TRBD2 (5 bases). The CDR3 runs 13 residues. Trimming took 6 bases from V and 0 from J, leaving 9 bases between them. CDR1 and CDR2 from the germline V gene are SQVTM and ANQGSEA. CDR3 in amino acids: CSVDFSSYNEQFF. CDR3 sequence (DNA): TGCAGCGTGGACTTTAGCTCCTACAATGAGCAGTTCTTC.

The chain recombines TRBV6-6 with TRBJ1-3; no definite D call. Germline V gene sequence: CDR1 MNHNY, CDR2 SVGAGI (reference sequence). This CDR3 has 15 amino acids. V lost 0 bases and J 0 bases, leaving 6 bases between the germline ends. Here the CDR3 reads CASSYSWGSGNTIYF. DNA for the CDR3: TGTGCCAGCAGTTACTCCTGGGGCTCTGGAAACACCATATATTTT.

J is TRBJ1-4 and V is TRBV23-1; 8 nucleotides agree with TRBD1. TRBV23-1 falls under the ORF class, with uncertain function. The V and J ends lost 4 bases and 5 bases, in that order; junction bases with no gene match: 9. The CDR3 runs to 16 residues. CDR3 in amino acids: CASSPSRTGLNEKLFF. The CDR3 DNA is TGCGCCAGCAGTCCATCTCGGACAGGGCTCAATGAAAAACTGTTTTTT.

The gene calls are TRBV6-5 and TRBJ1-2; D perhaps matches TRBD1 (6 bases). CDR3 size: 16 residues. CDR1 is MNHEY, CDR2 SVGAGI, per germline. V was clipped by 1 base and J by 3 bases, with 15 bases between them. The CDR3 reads CASSYFQGPSYYGYTF. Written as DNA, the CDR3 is TGTGCCAGCAGTTACTTTCAGGGGCCCAGTTACTATGGCTACACCTTC.

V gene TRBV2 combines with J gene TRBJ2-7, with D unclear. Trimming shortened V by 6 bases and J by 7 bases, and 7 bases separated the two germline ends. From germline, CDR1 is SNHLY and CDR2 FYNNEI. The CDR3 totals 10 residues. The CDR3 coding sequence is TGTGCCAGCAGCCTTCGGGAGCAGTACTTC. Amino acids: CASSLREQYF.

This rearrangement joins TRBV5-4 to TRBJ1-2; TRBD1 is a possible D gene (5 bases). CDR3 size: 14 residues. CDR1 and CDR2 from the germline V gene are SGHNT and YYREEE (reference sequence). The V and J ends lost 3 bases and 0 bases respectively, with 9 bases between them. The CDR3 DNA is TGTGCCAGCAGCTGGGACCGCTCTAACTATGGCTACACCTTC. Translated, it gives CASSWDRSNYGYTF.

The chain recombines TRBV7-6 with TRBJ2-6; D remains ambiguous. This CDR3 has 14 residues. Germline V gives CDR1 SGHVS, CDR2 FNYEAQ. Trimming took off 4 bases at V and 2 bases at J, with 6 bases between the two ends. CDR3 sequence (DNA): TGTGCCAGCAGCTCTTCAACTGGGGCCAACGTCCTGACTTTC. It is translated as CASSSSTGANVLTF.

The CDR3 sequence: CAISDGTEGGYTF. DNA for the CDR3: TGTGCCATCAGTGACGGGACAGAAGGTGGCTACACCTTC. V gene TRBV10-3 combines with J gene TRBJ1-2; 7 bases map to TRBD1. The CDR3 sequence is 13 residues long. V lost 3 bases and J lost 7; bases outside the gene matches: 5. The germline CDR1 and CDR2 sequences are ENHRY and SYGVKD.

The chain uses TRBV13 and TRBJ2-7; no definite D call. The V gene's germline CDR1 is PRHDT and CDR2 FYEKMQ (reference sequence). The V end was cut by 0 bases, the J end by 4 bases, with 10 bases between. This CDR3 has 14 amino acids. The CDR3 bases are TGTGCCAGCAGCTTAGGGGGCGCCCCGTACGAGCAGTACTTC. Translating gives CASSLGGAPYEQYF.

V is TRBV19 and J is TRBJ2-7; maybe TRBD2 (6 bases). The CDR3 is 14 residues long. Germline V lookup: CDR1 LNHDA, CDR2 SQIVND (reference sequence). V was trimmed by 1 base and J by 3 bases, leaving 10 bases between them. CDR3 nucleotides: TGTGCCAGTAGTATAGGCGGAGGGCTCTACGAGCAGTACTTC. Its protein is CASSIGGGLYEQYF.

The CDR3 nucleotides read TGCGCCAGCAGTGAGGGGATTGAGCAGTTCTTC. This encodes CASSEGIEQFF. The chain joins TRBV10-1 to TRBJ2-1; D not certain. Trimming removed 2 bases at V and 9 bases at J, with 5 bases between. CDR3 length: 11 amino acids. Germline V gives CDR1 WNHNN, CDR2 SYGVQD (reference sequence).

The CDR3 sequence: CASSISGSSNQPQHF. CDR3 in DNA: TGTGCCAGTAGTATCTCAGGGTCTAGCAATCAGCCCCAGCATTTT. The chain carries TRBV19 and TRBJ1-5, with a weak D call TRBD1 (5 bases). The germline V gene has CDR1 LNHDA and CDR2 SQIVND (reference sequence). This CDR3 contains 15 residues. Trimming took off 3 bases at V and 0 bases at J, with 9 bases between the two ends.

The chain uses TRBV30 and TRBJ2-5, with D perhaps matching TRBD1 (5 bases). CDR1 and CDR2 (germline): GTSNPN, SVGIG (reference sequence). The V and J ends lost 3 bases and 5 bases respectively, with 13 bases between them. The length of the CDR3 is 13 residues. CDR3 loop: CAWSRPSGETQYF. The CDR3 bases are TGTGCCTGGAGCCGACCGTCAGGGGAGACCCAGTACTTC.

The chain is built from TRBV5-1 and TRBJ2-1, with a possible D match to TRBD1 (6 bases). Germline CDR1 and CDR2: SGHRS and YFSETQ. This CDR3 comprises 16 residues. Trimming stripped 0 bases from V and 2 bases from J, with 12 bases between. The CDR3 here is CASSLGWTVTYNEQFF. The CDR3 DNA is TGCGCCAGCAGCTTGGGGTGGACAGTAACCTACAATGAGCAGTTCTTC.

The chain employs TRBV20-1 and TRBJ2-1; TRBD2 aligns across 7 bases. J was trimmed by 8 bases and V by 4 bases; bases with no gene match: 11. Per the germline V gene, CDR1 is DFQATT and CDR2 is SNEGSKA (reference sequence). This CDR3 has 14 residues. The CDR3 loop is CSAITRGIWDEQFF. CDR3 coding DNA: TGCAGTGCTATTACGCGGGGGATCTGGGATGAGCAGTTCTTC.

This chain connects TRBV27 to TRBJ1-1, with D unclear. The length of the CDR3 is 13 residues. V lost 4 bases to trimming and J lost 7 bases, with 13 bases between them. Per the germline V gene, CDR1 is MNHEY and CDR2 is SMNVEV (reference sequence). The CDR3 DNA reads TGTGCCAGCAGTTATGGGATCGGGATTGAAGCTTTCTTT. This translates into CASSYGIGIEAFF.

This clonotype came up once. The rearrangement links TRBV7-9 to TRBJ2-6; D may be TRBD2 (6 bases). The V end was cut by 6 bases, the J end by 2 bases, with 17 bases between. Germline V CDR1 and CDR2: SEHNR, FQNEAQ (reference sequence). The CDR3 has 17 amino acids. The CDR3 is CASRVGGIPTGANVLTF. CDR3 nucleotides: TGTGCCAGCAGGGTCGGGGGAATTCCCACTGGGGCCAACGTCCTGACTTTC.

The CDR3 region is CSVEVRPNEQYF. For the CDR3, the DNA is TGCAGCGTTGAAGTACGTCCCAACGAGCAGTACTTC. This chain links TRBV29-1 with TRBJ2-7; D is ambiguous. Germline-derived CDR1 and CDR2 are SQVTM and ANQGSEA. There are 12 residues in the CDR3. V was pared by 1 base and J by 5 bases, with 9 bases between.

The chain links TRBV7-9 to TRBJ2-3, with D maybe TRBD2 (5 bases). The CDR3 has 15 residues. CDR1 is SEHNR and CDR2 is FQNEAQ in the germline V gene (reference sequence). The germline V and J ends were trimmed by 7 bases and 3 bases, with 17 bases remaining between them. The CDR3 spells CASTSGLGRTDTQYF. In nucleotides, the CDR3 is TGTGCCAGCACCTCTGGATTGGGGAGAACAGATACGCAGTATTTT.

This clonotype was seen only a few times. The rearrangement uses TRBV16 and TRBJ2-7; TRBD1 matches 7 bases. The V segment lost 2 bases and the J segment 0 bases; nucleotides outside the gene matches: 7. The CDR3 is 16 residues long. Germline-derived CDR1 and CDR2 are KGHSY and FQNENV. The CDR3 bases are TGTGCCAGCAGCCAACACCCCGACAGGGCCTCCTACGAGCAGTACTTC. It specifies CASSQHPDRASYEQYF.

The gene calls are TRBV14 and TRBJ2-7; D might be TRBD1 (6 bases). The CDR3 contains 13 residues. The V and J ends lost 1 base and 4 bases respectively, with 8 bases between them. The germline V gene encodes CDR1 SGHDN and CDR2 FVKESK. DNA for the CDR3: TGTGCCAGCAGCCAAGTAGGGGGTTACGAGCAGTACTTC. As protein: CASSQVGGYEQYF.